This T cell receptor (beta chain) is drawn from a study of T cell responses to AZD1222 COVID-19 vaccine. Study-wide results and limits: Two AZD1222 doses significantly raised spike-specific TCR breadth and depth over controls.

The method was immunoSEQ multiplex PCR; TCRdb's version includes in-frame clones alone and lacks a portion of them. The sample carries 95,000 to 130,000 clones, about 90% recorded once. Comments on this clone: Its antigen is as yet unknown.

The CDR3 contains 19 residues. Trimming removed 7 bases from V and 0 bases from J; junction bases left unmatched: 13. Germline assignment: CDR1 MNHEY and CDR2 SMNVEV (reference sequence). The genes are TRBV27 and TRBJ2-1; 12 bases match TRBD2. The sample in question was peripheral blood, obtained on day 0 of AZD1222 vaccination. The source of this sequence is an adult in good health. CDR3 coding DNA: TGTGCCAGCATCCCTTTGGCTAGCGGGAGGGCAAGCTCCTACAATGAGCAGTTCTTC. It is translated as CASIPLASGRASSYNEQFF.